One and the same sample provided the 12 T cell receptor beta chains below, sequenced in a study of blood T cell repertoires in COVID-19. Produced via immunoSEQ multiplex PCR; TCRdb's table is partial and in-frame only. This table has about 66,000 clones, over 80% appearing once. Sequencing input: peripheral blood. These receptor sequences come from a human donor in a cohort sampled during active COVID-19.

This rearrangement joins TRBV19 to TRBJ2-2; D remains unclear. Deletions cut 2 bases from V and 3 bases from J, with 10 bases between. CDR1 is LNHDA, CDR2 SQIVND, per germline (reference sequence). The CDR3 has 15 amino acids. In DNA, the CDR3 is TGTGCCAGTAGTATAAGAGAAGCGTACACCGGGGAGCTGTTTTTT. Protein sequence: CASSIREAYTGELFF.

The chain combines TRBV6-5 with TRBJ1-4; TRBD1 matches at 8 bases. J lost 8 bases, V lost 6 bases, and 8 bases had no gene match. CDR1 and CDR2 (germline): MNHEY, SVGAGI. The CDR3 loop spans 14 amino acids. The CDR3 loop reads CASSDRGGKEKLFF. CDR3 DNA sequence: TGTGCCAGCAGCGACAGGGGCGGGAAGGAAAAACTGTTTTTT.

V and J are TRBV7-2 and TRBJ2-2; D perhaps matches TRBD1 (6 bases). The length of the CDR3 is 13 residues. From germline, CDR1 is SGHTA and CDR2 FQGNSA. Trimming took off 6 bases at V and 6 bases at J, with 11 bases between the two ends. The CDR3 here is CASSLPGAGELFF. Here the CDR3 DNA reads TGTGCCAGCAGTCTTCCAGGGGCCGGGGAGCTGTTTTTT. The full variable domain, with the rest looked up from reference TRBV7-2 and TRBJ2-2, is GAGVSQSPSNKVTEKGKDVELRCDPISGHTALYWYRQSLGQGLEFLIYFQGNSAPDKSGLPSDRFSAERTGGSVSTLTIQRTQQEDSAVYLCASSLPGAGELFFGEGSRLTVL.

The rearrangement joins TRBV2 to TRBJ1-4, with a weak D call TRBD1 (5 bases). Germline V gives CDR1 SNHLY, CDR2 FYNNEI. The CDR3 totals 13 residues. Trimming took 6 bases from V and 7 from J, leaving 12 bases between them. The chain's CDR3 is CASRIMGGEKLFF. Written as DNA, the CDR3 is TGTGCCAGCAGGATAATGGGGGGTGAAAAACTGTTTTTT.

The chain carries TRBV7-2 and TRBJ2-3, with 10 bases fitting TRBD2. This CDR3 contains 16 residues. V lost 1 base and J lost 5; bases outside the gene matches: 6. Looked up from germline, CDR1 is SGHTA and CDR2 is FQGNSA. The CDR3 nucleotides are TGTGCCAGCAGCTTAGTTAGCGGGGGGAGAGTAGATACGCAGTATTTT. Protein product: CASSLVSGGRVDTQYF.

The chain employs TRBV5-1 and TRBJ1-4, with a possible D match to TRBD1 (5 bases). The CDR3 has 14 amino acids. Germline CDR1 SGHRS, CDR2 YFSETQ. V lost 4 bases and J lost 3, with 10 bases in between. Here the CDR3 reads CASSPSGANEKLFF. The CDR3 DNA reads as TGCGCCAGCAGCCCCTCGGGGGCTAATGAAAAACTGTTTTTT.

In this sample, this clone turned up a few times. The genes are TRBV30 and TRBJ1-1, with a possible D match to TRBD1 (5 bases). Germline loops: CDR1 GTSNPN, CDR2 SVGIG (reference sequence). The V and J ends lost 1 base and 6 bases respectively, with 12 bases between them. The CDR3 sequence is 13 residues long. CDR3 region: CAWSDQGRPEAFF. In DNA, the CDR3 is TGTGCCTGGAGTGATCAGGGCCGGCCTGAAGCTTTCTTT.

The chain is built from TRBV3-1 (or the pseudogene TRBV3-2) and TRBJ1-4; no reliable D call. The CDR3 is 13 residues long. With 1 base removed from V and 3 bases from J, the gap between germline ends came to 3 bases. Germline V lookup: CDR1 LGHDT, CDR2 YNNKEL (reference sequence). CDR3 sequence (DNA): TGTGCCAGCAGCCAAGGGCCTAATGAAAAACTGTTTTTT. The encoded protein is CASSQGPNEKLFF.

This rearrangement joins TRBV5-1 to TRBJ2-1; TRBD2 matches 9 bases. Germline V gene lookup returns CDR1 SGHRS and CDR2 YFSETQ. Trimming removed 2 bases from V and 8 bases from J; junction bases left unmatched: 11. The CDR3 sequence is 16 residues long. The CDR3 DNA follows: TGCGCCAGCAGCTTAAGTCTAGCGGGGCCTTTCGATGAGCAGTTCTTC. Amino acid sequence: CASSLSLAGPFDEQFF.

The V and J genes are TRBV5-6 and TRBJ1-6, with 8 bases aligning to TRBD1. This CDR3 is 16 amino acids long. Germline CDR1 is SGHDT and CDR2 is YYEEEE. Trimming took 3 bases from V and 8 from J; bases not matched to a gene: 10. This CDR3 reads CASSSRQGAVDSPLHF. The CDR3 region has the DNA TGTGCCAGCAGCTCTCGGCAGGGGGCAGTTGATTCACCCCTCCACTTT.

The chain carries TRBV6-2 or TRBV6-3 and TRBJ1-2; 7 bases are shared with TRBD1. J lost 4 bases, V lost 5 bases, and 7 bases had no gene match. The CDR3 length is 14 residues. Germline loops: CDR1 MNHEY, CDR2 SVGEGT. CDR3 nucleotide sequence: TGTGCCAGCAGTCCGGGACAGAGTATCTATGGCTACACCTTC. This translates into CASSPGQSIYGYTF.

V is TRBV3-1 (or the pseudogene TRBV3-2) and J is TRBJ1-2; 7 bases are a match to TRBD1. This CDR3 has 14 amino acids. Germline V gene lookup returns CDR1 LGHDT and CDR2 YNNKEL (reference sequence). Germline trimming cut 3 bases from V and 3 bases from J; bases unmatched to any gene: 4. CDR3 region: CASSQRDSYYGYTF. The CDR3 DNA reads TGTGCCAGCAGCCAGAGGGACAGCTACTATGGCTACACCTTC.